A single sample is the source of the 25 T cell receptor beta chains below, sequenced in a study of blood T cell repertoires in COVID-19. TCRdb keeps only in-frame clones here, not all; method: immunoSEQ multiplex PCR. The sample holds tens of thousands of clones, over 80% seen once. The sample consisted of peripheral blood. The receptors were gathered from a human donor in a cohort sampled during active COVID-19.

The gene calls are TRBV2 and TRBJ2-7, with 7 nucleotides matching TRBD1. With 6 bases clipped from V and 3 bases from J, the junction kept 5 bases outside the gene matches. Germline CDR1 and CDR2: SNHLY and FYNNEI. CDR3 length: 13 residues. The CDR3 DNA follows: TGTGCCAGCAGCCCCGGGACAGTCTACGAGCAGTACTTC. Translated, it gives CASSPGTVYEQYF.

In this sample, this clone turned up once. The chain links TRBV11-3 to TRBJ2-7; 10 nucleotides line up with TRBD2. This CDR3 spans 13 amino acids. The V gene end was trimmed by 5 bases and the J gene end by 4 bases; junction bases not matched to a gene: 2. Germline V gene data show CDR1 as SGHNT and CDR2 as YENEEA. Here the CDR3 reads CASSVLAGYEQYF. The CDR3 DNA follows: TGTGCCAGCAGCGTACTAGCGGGGTACGAGCAGTACTTC.

This chain joins TRBV6-1 and TRBJ1-2; D ambiguous. V was shortened by 1 base and J by 8 bases, with 11 bases between the two germline ends. The CDR3 has 13 amino acids. Per germline, CDR1 MNHNS and CDR2 SASEGT. The CDR3 spells CASSEGRVFGYTF. CDR3 sequence (DNA): TGTGCCAGCAGTGAAGGTCGGGTATTCGGCTACACCTTC.

This clone was observed a single time. CDR3 sequence (DNA): TGTGCCAGCAGCTCCGGCAGGCTAGCGGGGAAGAATGAGCAGTTCTTC. It yields the protein CASSSGRLAGKNEQFF. The J gene is TRBJ2-1, the V gene TRBV28, with TRBD2 matching over 9 bases. There are 16 residues in the CDR3. V shed 6 bases and J 7 bases; nucleotides not matched to a gene: 13. Germline V gene data show CDR1 as MDHEN and CDR2 as SYDVKM.

The rearrangement joins TRBV20-1 to TRBJ2-4; D gene unclear. The CDR3 is 10 residues long. The germline gives CDR1 DFQATT, CDR2 SNEGSKA (reference sequence). The V end lost 5 bases, the J end lost 7 bases, and 6 bases lay between the germline ends. The DNA of the CDR3 is TGCAGTGCTCAACAGAACATTCAGTACTTC. Translation: CSAQQNIQYF.

This clone has only one observation. This chain joins TRBV6-5 and TRBJ1-1; D is perhaps TRBD1 (6 bases). Germline V CDR1 and CDR2: MNHEY, SVGAGI. Trimming took 6 bases from V and 8 from J, leaving 13 bases between them. This CDR3 has 12 residues. CDR3 DNA: TGTGCCAGCAGCCTTGGAAGGGGGGAAGCTTTCTTT. Protein product: CASSLGRGEAFF.

The V and J genes are TRBV6-2 or TRBV6-3 and TRBJ1-5; D remains unclear. CDR3 length equals 16 residues. Trimming removed 0 bases at V and 2 bases at J, with 11 bases between. Germline loops: CDR1 MNHEY, CDR2 SVGEGT. The CDR3: CASSYSRRAGNQPQHF. The CDR3 coding sequence is TGTGCCAGCAGTTACTCGAGGAGGGCGGGCAATCAGCCCCAGCATTTT.

The rearrangement links TRBV6-5 to TRBJ2-7, with TRBD2 as a possible D gene (5 bases). Per the germline V gene, CDR1 is MNHEY and CDR2 is SVGAGI. The CDR3 has 13 amino acids. V was pared by 6 bases and J by 6 bases, with 15 bases between. CDR3: CASREPPGSEQYF. The CDR3 nucleotides are TGTGCCAGCAGGGAGCCTCCGGGGTCCGAGCAGTACTTC.

The table lists this clone with a count of one. The chain uses TRBV27 and TRBJ2-7, with 7 bases lining up with TRBD2. Per germline, CDR1 MNHEY and CDR2 SMNVEV (reference sequence). The CDR3 totals 15 residues. J lost 0 bases, V lost 3 bases, and 5 bases had no gene match. Written as DNA, the CDR3 is TGTGCCAGCAGTTTCCAAGGCGGGGGCTCCTACGAGCAGTACTTC. This codes for CASSFQGGGSYEQYF.

This chain's CDR3 is CASSPGSGLAGAGELFF. CDR3 in DNA: TGCGCCAGCAGCCCCGGATCTGGACTAGCGGGAGCCGGGGAGCTGTTTTTT. This rearrangement joins TRBV5-1 to TRBJ2-2, with 13 bases that match TRBD2. The CDR3 totals 17 residues. The germline V gene has CDR1 SGHRS and CDR2 YFSETQ. V shed 4 bases, J shed 6 bases, and the junction held 9 bases outside the gene matches. The full variable domain, completed using reference TRBV5-1 and TRBJ2-2, is KAGVTQTPRYLIKTRGQQVTLSCSPISGHRSVSWYQQTPGQGLQFLFEYFSETQRNKGNFPGRFSGRQFSNSRSEMNVSTLELGDSALYLCASSPGSGLAGAGELFFGEGSRLTVL.

V gene TRBV29-1 combines with J gene TRBJ1-1, with 9 bases aligning to TRBD1. The CDR3 totals 14 residues. Looked up from germline, CDR1 is SQVTM and CDR2 is ANQGSEA. Germline trimming cut 6 bases from V and 4 bases from J; bases unmatched to any gene: 9. The CDR3 DNA is TGCAGCGTCTCGGCGGGACAGGGAGGCACTGAAGCTTTCTTT. Protein sequence: CSVSAGQGGTEAFF.

V is TRBV5-1 and J is TRBJ1-6; weak D call: TRBD1 (6 bases). This CDR3 has 15 amino acids. CDR1 is SGHRS, CDR2 YFSETQ, per germline. V was clipped by 0 bases and J by 10 bases, with 14 bases between them. CDR3 loop: CASSLATRGWSPLHF. Written as DNA, the CDR3 is TGCGCCAGCAGCTTGGCCACAAGGGGGTGGTCACCCCTCCACTTT.

The chain combines TRBV7-2 with TRBJ2-2; D is perhaps TRBD1 (6 bases). The V end was cut by 4 bases, the J end by 6 bases, with 12 bases between. The CDR3 has 14 amino acids. Germline V CDR1 and CDR2: SGHTA, FQGNSA. The DNA for the CDR3 is TGTGCCAGCAGCTCCGACAGGACCCCCGGGGAGCTGTTTTTT. Translating gives CASSSDRTPGELFF. The whole variable domain, remainder taken from reference TRBV7-2 and TRBJ2-2, is GAGVSQSPSNKVTEKGKDVELRCDPISGHTALYWYRQSLGQGLEFLIYFQGNSAPDKSGLPSDRFSAERTGGSVSTLTIQRTQQEDSAVYLCASSSDRTPGELFFGEGSRLTVL.

This chain joins TRBV6-5 and TRBJ2-1; TRBD2 aligns across 8 bases. Germline V CDR1 and CDR2: MNHEY, SVGAGI. This CDR3 has 14 residues. The V and J ends lost 5 bases and 10 bases, in that order; junction bases with no gene match: 10. CDR3 amino acids: CASSPGRGVGEQFF. In nucleotides, the CDR3 is TGTGCCAGCAGTCCCGGGAGGGGGGTTGGAGAGCAGTTCTTC.

The CDR3 protein is CASSLGGNQETQYF. The DNA of the CDR3 is TGCGCCAGCAGCTTGGGCGGCAACCAAGAGACCCAGTACTTC. This rearrangement joins TRBV5-1 to TRBJ2-5; no clear D gene. The CDR3 extends over 14 amino acids. V lost 0 bases and J 0 bases, leaving 6 bases between the germline ends. Germline V gene lookup returns CDR1 SGHRS and CDR2 YFSETQ.

This clone was recorded only once. The V and J genes are TRBV9 and TRBJ1-3; D uncertain. V was cut by 6 bases and J by 2 bases, with 12 bases left in between. Germline lookup yields CDR1 SGDLS and CDR2 YYNGEE. The CDR3 is 14 amino acids. The CDR3 spells CASTESPTGNTIYF. In DNA, the CDR3 is TGTGCCAGCACCGAAAGCCCGACTGGAAACACCATATATTTT.

The V gene is TRBV18, the J gene TRBJ2-7, with TRBD2 as a possible D gene (6 bases). Trimming removed 0 bases at V and 0 bases at J, with 9 bases between. Germline CDR1 and CDR2: KGHSH and LQKENI. The CDR3 covers 15 residues. CDR3 residues: CASSPPLGSSYEQYF. In DNA, the CDR3 is TGTGCCAGCTCACCACCGCTCGGGAGCTCCTACGAGCAGTACTTC.

The chain recombines TRBV28 with TRBJ1-4; perhaps TRBD1 as D (6 bases). Germline CDR1 is MDHEN and CDR2 is SYDVKM. Deletions cut 4 bases from V and 6 bases from J, with 12 bases between. The CDR3 contains 14 residues. CDR3 nucleotides: TGTGCCAGCAGTTCTCGGCCAGGGGATGAAAAACTGTTTTTT. Amino acids: CASSSRPGDEKLFF. Looking up the rest from reference TRBV28 and TRBJ1-4 gives the full variable domain: DVKVTQSSRYLVKRTGEKVFLECVQDMDHENMFWYRQDPGLGLRLIYFSYDVKMKEKGDIPEGYSVSREKKERFSLILESASTNQTSMYLCASSSRPGDEKLFFGSGTQLSVL.

V gene TRBV28 combines with J gene TRBJ1-1, with D perhaps matching TRBD1 (6 bases). Trimming shortened V by 2 bases and J by 1 base, and 8 bases separated the two germline ends. The CDR3 runs to 14 residues. The germline CDR1 and CDR2 sequences are MDHEN and SYDVKM. CDR3 protein: CASSLPTGNTEAFF. The CDR3 DNA follows: TGTGCCAGCAGTTTACCGACAGGGAACACTGAAGCTTTCTTT.

The J gene is TRBJ2-7, the V gene TRBV28; 8 nucleotides match TRBD2. Germline CDR1 is MDHEN and CDR2 is SYDVKM. The ends lost 3 bases at V and 6 bases at J; junction bases unmatched: 13. The CDR3 runs 16 residues. The CDR3 here is CASSFPQGSGSLEQYF. The CDR3 bases are TGTGCCAGCAGTTTTCCCCAAGGAAGCGGGAGTCTCGAGCAGTACTTC.

The chain has TRBV18 and TRBJ2-2; tentatively, D is TRBD1 (5 bases). Per germline, CDR1 KGHSH and CDR2 LQKENI. V was clipped by 3 bases and J by 3 bases, with 8 bases between them. This CDR3 has 14 amino acids. The DNA of the CDR3 is TGTGCCAGCTCACCTACAGGTCACACCGGGGAGCTGTTTTTT. This translates into CASSPTGHTGELFF.

This chain joins TRBV28 and TRBJ2-5; 10 nucleotides match TRBD2. This CDR3 has 14 residues. Germline values: CDR1 MDHEN, CDR2 SYDVKM. After removal of 3 bases from V and 9 bases from J, the junction contained 7 bases not matched to a gene. The CDR3 spells CASSLRLAGAAQYF. CDR3 in DNA: TGTGCCAGCAGTTTGCGTCTAGCGGGGGCGGCCCAGTACTTC. Based on the CDR3 plus reference TRBV28 and TRBJ2-5, the full variable domain is DVKVTQSSRYLVKRTGEKVFLECVQDMDHENMFWYRQDPGLGLRLIYFSYDVKMKEKGDIPEGYSVSREKKERFSLILESASTNQTSMYLCASSLRLAGAAQYFGPGTRLLVL.

This CDR3 reads CASSSSGRGETQYF. The CDR3, as DNA: TGTGCCAGCAGCTCTAGCGGGAGAGGAGAGACCCAGTACTTC. This chain links TRBV7-9 with TRBJ2-5, with 10 bases matching TRBD2. CDR3 length: 14 residues. Losses at the gene ends were 4 bases for V and 4 bases for J; bases not matched to a gene: 3. Germline V gene data show CDR1 as SEHNR and CDR2 as FQNEAQ (reference sequence). Full variable domain (missing parts from reference TRBV7-9 and TRBJ2-5): DTGVSQNPRHKITKRGQNVTFRCDPISEHNRLYWYRQTLGQGPEFLTYFQNEAQLEKSRLLSDRFSAERPKGSFSTLEIQRTEQGDSAMYLCASSSSGRGETQYFGPGTRLLVL.

J is TRBJ2-2 and V is TRBV11-2; possible D gene TRBD2, 5 bases. V was pared by 6 bases and J by 6 bases, with 17 bases between. The CDR3 loop spans 15 amino acids. In germline, CDR1 is SGHAT, CDR2 FQNNGV. For the CDR3, the DNA is TGTGCCAGCAGGAAACCTGCTCTCGGGGCCGGGGAGCTGTTTTTT. Translating it yields CASRKPALGAGELFF.

The chain recombines TRBV12-5 with TRBJ2-1, with no clear D. Germline V gene data show CDR1 as LGHNT and CDR2 as FRNRAP. The germline V and J ends were trimmed by 7 bases and 7 bases, with 11 bases remaining between them. The CDR3 length is 12 residues. As DNA, the CDR3 is TGTGCTAGTGCCCAATATGAGAATGAGCAGTTCTTC. This gives the protein CASAQYENEQFF.